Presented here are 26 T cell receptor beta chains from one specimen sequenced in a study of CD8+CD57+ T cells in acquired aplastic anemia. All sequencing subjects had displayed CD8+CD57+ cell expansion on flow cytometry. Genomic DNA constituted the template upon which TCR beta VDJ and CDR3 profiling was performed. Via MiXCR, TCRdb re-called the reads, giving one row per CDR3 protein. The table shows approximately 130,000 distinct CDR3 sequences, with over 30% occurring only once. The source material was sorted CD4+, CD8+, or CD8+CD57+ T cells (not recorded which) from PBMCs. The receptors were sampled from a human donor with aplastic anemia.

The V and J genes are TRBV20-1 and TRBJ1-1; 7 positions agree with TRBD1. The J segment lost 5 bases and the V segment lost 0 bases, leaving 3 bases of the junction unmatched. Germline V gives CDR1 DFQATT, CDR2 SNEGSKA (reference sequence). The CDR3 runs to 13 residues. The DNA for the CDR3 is TGCAGTGCTAGAGATGACAGGGAGACTGAAGCTTTCTTT. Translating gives CSARDDRETEAFF.

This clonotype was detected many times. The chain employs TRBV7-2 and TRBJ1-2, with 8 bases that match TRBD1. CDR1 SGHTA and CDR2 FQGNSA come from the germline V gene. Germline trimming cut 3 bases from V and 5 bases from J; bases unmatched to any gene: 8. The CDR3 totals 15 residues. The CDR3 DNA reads TGTGCCAGCAGCTTGACAGGGGCCTTTCTTTATGGCTACACCTTC. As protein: CASSLTGAFLYGYTF.

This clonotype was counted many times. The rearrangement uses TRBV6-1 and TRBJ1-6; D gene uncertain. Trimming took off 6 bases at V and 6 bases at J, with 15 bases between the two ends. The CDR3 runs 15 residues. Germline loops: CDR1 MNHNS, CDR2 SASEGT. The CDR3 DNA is TGTGCCAGCAGGCCAAATCCTTATAGTAATTCACCCCTCCACTTT. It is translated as CASRPNPYSNSPLHF.

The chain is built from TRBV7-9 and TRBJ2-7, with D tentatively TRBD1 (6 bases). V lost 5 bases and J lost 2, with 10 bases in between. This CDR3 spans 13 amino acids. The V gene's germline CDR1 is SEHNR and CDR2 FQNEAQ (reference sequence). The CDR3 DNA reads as TGTGCCAGCAGCACACAGGGTACCTACGAGCAGTACTTC. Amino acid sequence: CASSTQGTYEQYF.

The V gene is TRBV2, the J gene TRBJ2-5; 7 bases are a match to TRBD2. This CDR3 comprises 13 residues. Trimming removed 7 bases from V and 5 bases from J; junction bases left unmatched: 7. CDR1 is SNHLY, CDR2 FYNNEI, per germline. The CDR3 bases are TGTGCCAGCATTTTAGGACTAGTGGAGACCCAGTACTTC. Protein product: CASILGLVETQYF.

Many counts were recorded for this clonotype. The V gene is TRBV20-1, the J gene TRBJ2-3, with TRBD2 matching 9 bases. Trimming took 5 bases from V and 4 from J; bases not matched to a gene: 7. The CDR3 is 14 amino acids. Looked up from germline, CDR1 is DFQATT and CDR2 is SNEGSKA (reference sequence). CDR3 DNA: TGCAGTGCTCCGGGACTAGCAGGGCCAGATACGCAGTATTTT. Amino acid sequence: CSAPGLAGPDTQYF.

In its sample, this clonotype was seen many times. Here the CDR3 DNA reads TGTGCCAGCAGCTTAACCCCGCAGCGAATCTATGGCTACACCTTC. Its translation is CASSLTPQRIYGYTF. The chain is built from TRBV7-2 and TRBJ1-2; D unclear. This CDR3 comprises 15 residues. V shed 2 bases and J shed 4 bases, with 14 bases lying between them. CDR1 and CDR2 (germline): SGHTA, FQGNSA.

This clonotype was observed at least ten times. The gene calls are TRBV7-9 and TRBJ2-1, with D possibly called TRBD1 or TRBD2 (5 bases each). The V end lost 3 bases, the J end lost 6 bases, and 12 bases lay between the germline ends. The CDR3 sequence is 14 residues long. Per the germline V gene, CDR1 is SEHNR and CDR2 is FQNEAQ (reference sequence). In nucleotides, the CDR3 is TGTGCCAGCAGCTTGAGCTTGGGGGTCAATGAGCAGTTCTTC. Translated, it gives CASSLSLGVNEQFF.

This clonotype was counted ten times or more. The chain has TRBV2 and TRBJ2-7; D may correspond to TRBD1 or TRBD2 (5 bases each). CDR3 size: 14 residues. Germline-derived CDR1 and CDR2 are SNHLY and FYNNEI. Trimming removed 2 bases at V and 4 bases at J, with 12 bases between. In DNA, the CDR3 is TGTGCCAGCAGTGAACGCCGGGGACCTTACGAGCAGTACTTC. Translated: CASSERRGPYEQYF.

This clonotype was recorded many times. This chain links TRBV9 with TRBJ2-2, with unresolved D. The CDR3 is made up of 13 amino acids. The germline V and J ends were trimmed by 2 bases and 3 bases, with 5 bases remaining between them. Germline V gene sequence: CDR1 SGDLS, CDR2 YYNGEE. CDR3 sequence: CASSVQDTGELFF. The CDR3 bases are TGTGCCAGCAGCGTTCAGGACACCGGGGAGCTGTTTTTT. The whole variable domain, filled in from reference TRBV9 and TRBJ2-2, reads DSGVTQTPKHLITATGQRVTLRCSPRSGDLSVYWYQQSLDQGLQFLIQYYNGEERAKGNILERFSAQQFPDLHSELNLSSLELGDSALYFCASSVQDTGELFFGEGSRLTVL.

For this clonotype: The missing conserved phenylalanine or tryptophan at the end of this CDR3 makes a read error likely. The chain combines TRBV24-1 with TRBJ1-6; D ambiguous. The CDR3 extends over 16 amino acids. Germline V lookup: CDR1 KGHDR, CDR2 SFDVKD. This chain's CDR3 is CASSLNLEMGNSPLHS. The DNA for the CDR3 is TGTGCCAGCAGTTTAAACCTCGAGATGGGCAATTCACCCCTCCACTCT.

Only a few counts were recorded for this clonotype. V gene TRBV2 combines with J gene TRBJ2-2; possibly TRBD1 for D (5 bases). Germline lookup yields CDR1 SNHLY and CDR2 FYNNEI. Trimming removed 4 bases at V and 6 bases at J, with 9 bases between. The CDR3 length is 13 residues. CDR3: CASSGSGPGELFF. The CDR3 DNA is TGTGCCAGCAGTGGATCAGGGCCCGGGGAGCTGTTTTTT.

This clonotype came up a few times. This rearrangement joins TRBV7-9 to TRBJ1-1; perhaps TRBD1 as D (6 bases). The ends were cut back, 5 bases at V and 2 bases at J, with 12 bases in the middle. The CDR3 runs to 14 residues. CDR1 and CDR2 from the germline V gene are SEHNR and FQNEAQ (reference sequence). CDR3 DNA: TGTGCCAGCAGCCCGGACAGATCTAACACTGAAGCTTTCTTT. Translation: CASSPDRSNTEAFF.

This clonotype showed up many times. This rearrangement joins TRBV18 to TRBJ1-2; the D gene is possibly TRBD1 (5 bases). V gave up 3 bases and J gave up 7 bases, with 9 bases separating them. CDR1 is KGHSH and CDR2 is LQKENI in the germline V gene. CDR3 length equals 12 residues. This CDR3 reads CASSPGGGGYTF. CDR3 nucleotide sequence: TGTGCCAGCTCACCCGGGGGAGGTGGCTACACCTTC.

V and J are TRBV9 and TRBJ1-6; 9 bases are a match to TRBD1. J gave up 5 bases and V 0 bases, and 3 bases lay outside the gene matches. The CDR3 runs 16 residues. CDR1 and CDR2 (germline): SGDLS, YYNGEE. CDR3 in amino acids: CASSVEGQGDNSPLHF. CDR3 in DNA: TGTGCCAGCAGCGTAGAGGGACAGGGTGATAATTCACCCCTCCACTTT.

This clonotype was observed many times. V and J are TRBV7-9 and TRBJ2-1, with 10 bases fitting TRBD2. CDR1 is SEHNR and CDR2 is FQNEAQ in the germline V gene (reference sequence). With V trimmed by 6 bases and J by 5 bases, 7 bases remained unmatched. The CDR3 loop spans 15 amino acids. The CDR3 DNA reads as TGTGCCAGCAGTTCTAGCGGGGGCCTTAACAATGAGCAGTTCTTC. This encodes CASSSSGGLNNEQFF. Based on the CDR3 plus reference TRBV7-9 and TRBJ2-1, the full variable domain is DTGVSQNPRHKITKRGQNVTFRCDPISEHNRLYWYRQTLGQGPEFLTYFQNEAQLEKSRLLSDRFSAERPKGSFSTLEIQRTEQGDSAMYLCASSSSGGLNNEQFFGPGTRLTVL.

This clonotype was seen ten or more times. For the CDR3, the DNA is TGTGCCAGCAGTTCAAGGGGGGACCAGCCCCAGCATTTT. It is translated as CASSSRGDQPQHF. The chain uses TRBV7-2 and TRBJ1-5; the D gene is possibly TRBD1 (6 bases). The ends were cut back, 6 bases at V and 7 bases at J, with 13 bases in the middle. The V gene's germline CDR1 is SGHTA and CDR2 FQGNSA. The CDR3 has 13 residues.

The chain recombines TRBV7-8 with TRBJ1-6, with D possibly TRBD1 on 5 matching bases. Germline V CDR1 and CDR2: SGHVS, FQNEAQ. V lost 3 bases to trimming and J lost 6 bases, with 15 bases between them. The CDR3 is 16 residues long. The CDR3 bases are TGTGCCAGCAGCTTTCAGGGAGGTTATAGTAATTCACCCCTCCACTTT. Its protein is CASSFQGGYSNSPLHF.

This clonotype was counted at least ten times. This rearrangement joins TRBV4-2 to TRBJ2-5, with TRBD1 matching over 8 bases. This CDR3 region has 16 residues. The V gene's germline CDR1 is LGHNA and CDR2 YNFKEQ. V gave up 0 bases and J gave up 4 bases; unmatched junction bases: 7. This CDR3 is CASSQERGTGGETQYF. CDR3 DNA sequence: TGTGCCAGCAGCCAAGAAAGAGGAACAGGGGGAGAGACCCAGTACTTC.

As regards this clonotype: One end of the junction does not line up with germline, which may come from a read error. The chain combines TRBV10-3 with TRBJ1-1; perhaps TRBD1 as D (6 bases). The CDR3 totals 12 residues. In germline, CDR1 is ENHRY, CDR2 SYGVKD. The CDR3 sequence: CASSYRVTEAFF. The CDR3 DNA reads TGTGCCAGCAGTTACAGGGTTACTGAAGCTTTCTTT.

The DNA for the CDR3 is TGTGCCAGTTCCGGCGGGACAGGGAGACGGGAGCAGTTCTTC. Encoded protein: CASSGGTGRREQFF. V gene TRBV19 combines with J gene TRBJ2-1; 9 bases fit TRBD1. CDR3 length equals 14 residues. V shed 8 bases and J 10 bases; nucleotides not matched to a gene: 12. CDR1 is LNHDA and CDR2 is SQIVND in the germline V gene (reference sequence).

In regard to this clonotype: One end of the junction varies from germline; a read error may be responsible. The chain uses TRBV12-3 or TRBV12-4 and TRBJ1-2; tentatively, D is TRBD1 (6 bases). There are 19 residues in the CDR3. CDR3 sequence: CASRASFGTRGRGTNGHTF. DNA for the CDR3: TGTGCCAGCAGGGCGTCCTTCGGGACAAGGGGCCGGGGGACTAATGGCCACACCTTC.

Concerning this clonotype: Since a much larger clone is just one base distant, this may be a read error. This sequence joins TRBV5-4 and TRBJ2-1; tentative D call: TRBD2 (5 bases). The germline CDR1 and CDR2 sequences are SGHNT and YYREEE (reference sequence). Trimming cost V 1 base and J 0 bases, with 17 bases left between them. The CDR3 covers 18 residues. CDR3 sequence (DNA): TGTGCCAGCAGCTTGAATGGAGGCCGGCAGAGCTCCTACAATGAGCAGTTCTTC. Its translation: CASSLNGGRQSSYNEQFF.

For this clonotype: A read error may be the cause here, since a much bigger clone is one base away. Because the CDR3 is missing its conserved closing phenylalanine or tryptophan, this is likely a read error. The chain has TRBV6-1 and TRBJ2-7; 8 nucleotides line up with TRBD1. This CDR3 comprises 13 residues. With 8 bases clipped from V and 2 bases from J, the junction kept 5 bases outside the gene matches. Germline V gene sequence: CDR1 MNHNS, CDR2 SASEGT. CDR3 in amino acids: CASHRQGTYEQYL. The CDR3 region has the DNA TGTGCCAGCCATAGACAGGGGACCTACGAGCAGTACCTC.

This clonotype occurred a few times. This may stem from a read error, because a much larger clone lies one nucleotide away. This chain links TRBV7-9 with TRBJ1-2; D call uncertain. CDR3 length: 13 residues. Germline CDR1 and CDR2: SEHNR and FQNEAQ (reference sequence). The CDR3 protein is CASSLKPIYGCTF. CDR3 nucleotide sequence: TGTGCCAGCAGCTTGAAACCCATCTATGGCTGCACCTTC.

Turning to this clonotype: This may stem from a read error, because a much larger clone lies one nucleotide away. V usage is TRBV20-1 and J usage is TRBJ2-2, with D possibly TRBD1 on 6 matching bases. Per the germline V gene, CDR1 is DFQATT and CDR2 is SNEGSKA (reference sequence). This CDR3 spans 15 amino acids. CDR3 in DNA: TGCAGTGCTAGAGGGCCTACAGGGAACGCCGGGGAGCTGTTTTTT. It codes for CSARGPTGNAGELFF.